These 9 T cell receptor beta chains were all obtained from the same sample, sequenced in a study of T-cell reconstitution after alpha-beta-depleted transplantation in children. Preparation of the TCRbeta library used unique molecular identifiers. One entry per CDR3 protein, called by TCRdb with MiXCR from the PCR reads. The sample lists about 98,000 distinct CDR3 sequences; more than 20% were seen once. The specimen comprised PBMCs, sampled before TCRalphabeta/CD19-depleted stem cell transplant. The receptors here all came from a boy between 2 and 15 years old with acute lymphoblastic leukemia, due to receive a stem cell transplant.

The CDR3 loop is CASSLAGPGELFF. DNA for the CDR3: TGTGCCAGCAGTTTGGCGGGGCCCGGGGAGCTGTTTTTT. This sequence joins TRBV12-3 or TRBV12-4 and TRBJ2-2; D perhaps matches TRBD2 (6 bases). Trimming took off 3 bases at V and 6 bases at J, with 8 bases between the two ends. The length of the CDR3 is 13 residues.

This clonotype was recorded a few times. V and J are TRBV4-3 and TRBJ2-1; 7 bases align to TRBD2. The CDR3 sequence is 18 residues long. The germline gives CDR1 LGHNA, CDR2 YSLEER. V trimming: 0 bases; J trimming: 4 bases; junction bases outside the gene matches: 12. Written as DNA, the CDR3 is TGCGCCAGCAGCCAAGATGTATGGATAAGCGGGAAGTACAATGAGCAGTTCTTC. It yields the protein CASSQDVWISGKYNEQFF.

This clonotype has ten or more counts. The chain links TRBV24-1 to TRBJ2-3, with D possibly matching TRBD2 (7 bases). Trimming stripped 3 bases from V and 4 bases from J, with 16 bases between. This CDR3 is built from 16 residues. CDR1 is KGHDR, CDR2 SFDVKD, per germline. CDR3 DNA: TGTGCCACCAGTGATCCTACTAGCGCAGGGGCAGATACGCAGTATTTT. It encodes CATSDPTSAGADTQYF.

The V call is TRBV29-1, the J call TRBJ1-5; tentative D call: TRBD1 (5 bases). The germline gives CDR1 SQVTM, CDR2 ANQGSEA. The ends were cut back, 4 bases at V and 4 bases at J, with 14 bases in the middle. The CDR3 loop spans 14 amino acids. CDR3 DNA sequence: TGCAGCGTTGTTAGGGGCAGAAGGAATCAGCCCCAGCATTTT. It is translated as CSVVRGRRNQPQHF.

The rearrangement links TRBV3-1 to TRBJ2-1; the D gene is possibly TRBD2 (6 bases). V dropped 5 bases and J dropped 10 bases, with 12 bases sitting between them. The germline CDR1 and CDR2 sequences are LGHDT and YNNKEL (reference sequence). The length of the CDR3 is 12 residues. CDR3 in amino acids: CASSYSGGEQFF. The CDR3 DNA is TGTGCCAGCAGCTATAGCGGAGGGGAGCAGTTCTTC.

The CDR3 region has the DNA TGCGCCAGCAGCACCGTGAGCGGGCGAATGGTACACGAGCAGTACTTC. The encoded protein is CASSTVSGRMVHEQYF. V and J are TRBV5-1 and TRBJ2-7, with D possibly TRBD2 on 6 matching bases. The V gene's germline CDR1 is SGHRS and CDR2 YFSETQ. This CDR3 comprises 16 residues. Trimming removed 4 bases at V and 5 bases at J, with 22 bases between.

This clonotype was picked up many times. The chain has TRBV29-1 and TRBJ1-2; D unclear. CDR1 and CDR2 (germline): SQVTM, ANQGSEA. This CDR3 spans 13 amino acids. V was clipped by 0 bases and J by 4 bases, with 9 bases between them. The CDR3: CSVEDQTSYGYTF. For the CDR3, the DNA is TGCAGCGTTGAAGACCAGACTTCCTATGGCTACACCTTC.

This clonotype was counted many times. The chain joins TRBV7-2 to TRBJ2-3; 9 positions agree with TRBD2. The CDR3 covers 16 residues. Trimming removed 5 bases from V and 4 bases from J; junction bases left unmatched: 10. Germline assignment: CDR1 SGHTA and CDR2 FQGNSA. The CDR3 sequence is CASSPRMGLAPDTQYF. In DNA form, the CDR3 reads TGTGCCAGCAGCCCTAGGATGGGACTAGCTCCAGATACGCAGTATTTT. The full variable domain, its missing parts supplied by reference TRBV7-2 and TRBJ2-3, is GAGVSQSPSNKVTEKGKDVELRCDPISGHTALYWYRQSLGQGLEFLIYFQGNSAPDKSGLPSDRFSAERTGGSVSTLTIQRTQQEDSAVYLCASSPRMGLAPDTQYFGPGTRLTVL.

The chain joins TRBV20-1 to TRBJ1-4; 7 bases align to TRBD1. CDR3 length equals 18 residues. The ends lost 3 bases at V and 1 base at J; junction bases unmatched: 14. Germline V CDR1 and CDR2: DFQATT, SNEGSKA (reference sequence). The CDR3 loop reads CSASGRDSPQITNEKLFF. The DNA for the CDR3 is TGCAGTGCTAGTGGAAGGGACAGCCCCCAAATAACTAATGAAAAACTGTTTTTT.